Shown below are 20 T cell receptor beta chains from a single sample sequenced in a study of human T cells and chemical hapten exposure. TCRdb called the RACE reads again in MiXCR, with one record for every CDR3 protein. The repertoire holds some 49,000 distinct CDR3 sequences, with around 9% as singletons. The time point: patch test 1, 2 weeks after DPC sensitization. This sample's treatment: therapeutic diphenylcyclopropenone sensitization with weekly scalp DPC. The source material was whole blood, sampled in connection with sensitization to the hapten diphenylcyclopropenone (DPC). These receptors all come from a woman aged 50 to 65 with alopecia areata. Some clones in this sample may be carry-over from other donors' samples.

The chain combines TRBV30 with TRBJ2-6; 9 nucleotides line up with TRBD1. This CDR3 region has 14 residues. The germline CDR1 and CDR2 sequences are GTSNPN and SVGIG (reference sequence). The V segment lost 7 bases and the J segment 4 bases; nucleotides outside the gene matches: 5. The CDR3 sequence is CAFRDRAGANVLTF. The CDR3 DNA reads as TGTGCCTTCCGGGACAGGGCCGGGGCCAACGTCCTGACTTTC.

This clonotype was recorded at least ten times. The chain carries TRBV18 and TRBJ1-6, with unresolved D. Germline V gene lookup returns CDR1 KGHSH and CDR2 LQKENI. Trimming shortened V by 3 bases and J by 5 bases, and 2 bases separated the two germline ends. CDR3 length: 12 residues. CDR3 bases: TGTGCCAGCTCACCGGATAATTCACCCCTCCACTTT. It encodes CASSPDNSPLHF. Using reference TRBV18 and TRBJ1-6 for the parts outside the CDR3, the full variable domain is NAGVMQNPRHLVRRRGQEARLRCSPMKGHSHVYWYRQLPEEGLKFMVYLQKENIIDESGMPKERFSAEFPKEGPSILRIQQVVRGDSAAYFCASSPDNSPLHFGNGTRLTVT.

This clonotype was seen a few times. V gene TRBV12-2 combines with J gene TRBJ1-2; the table's D call, TRBD1, has no DNA check behind it. TRBV12-2 is a listed pseudogene. The length of the CDR3 is 14 residues. The chain's CDR3 is CASRQKDSYYGYTF. CDR3 bases: TGTGCAAGTCGCCAGAAAGACAGTTACTATGGCTACACCTTC.

The table lists this clonotype with many counts. The V call is TRBV12-3 or TRBV12-4, the J call TRBJ1-5; tentatively, D is TRBD1 (6 bases). The V end lost 3 bases, the J end lost 4 bases, and 10 bases lay between the germline ends. The CDR3 length is 14 residues. CDR3 amino acids: CASSFDRKNQPQHF. CDR3 DNA sequence: TGTGCCAGCAGTTTTGACAGGAAGAATCAGCCCCAGCATTTT.

This clonotype has a count of ten or more. This chain links TRBV29-1 with TRBJ1-2; D might be TRBD1 (5 bases). CDR1 and CDR2 (germline): SQVTM, ANQGSEA. V was cut by 5 bases and J by 5 bases, with 9 bases left in between. This CDR3 region has 11 residues. The CDR3 DNA sequence: TGCAGCGTTACGGGGGGATATGGCTACACCTTC. This sequence encodes CSVTGGYGYTF. The variable domain in full, completed from reference TRBV29-1 and TRBJ1-2, reads SAVISQKPSRDICQRGTSLTIQCQVDSQVTMMFWYRQQPGQSLTLIATANQGSEATYESGFVIDKFPISRPNLTFSTLTVSNMSPEDSSIYLCSVTGGYGYTFGSGTRLTVV.

This clonotype was observed a handful of times. V gene TRBV6-5 combines with J gene TRBJ2-2, with D unresolved. The germline V gene has CDR1 MNHEY and CDR2 SVGAGI. The CDR3 spans 15 residues. The V end lost 6 bases, the J end lost 1 base, and 12 bases lay between the germline ends. CDR3 in amino acids: CASREWHLNTGELFF. The CDR3 nucleotides are TGTGCCAGCAGGGAGTGGCACTTGAACACCGGGGAGCTGTTTTTT.

The DNA of the CDR3 is TGCGCCAGCAGTAACTCCTACGAGCAGTACTTC. Its protein is CASSNSYEQYF. This chain joins TRBV10-2 and TRBJ2-7; D uncertain. The germline gives CDR1 WSHSY, CDR2 SAAADI. V lost 5 bases and J lost 0, with 2 bases in between. The CDR3 spans 11 residues.

This clonotype was observed a few times. The chain couples TRBV6-5 to TRBJ2-1; D is unresolved. CDR1 MNHEY and CDR2 SVGAGI come from the germline V gene. The CDR3 is 15 amino acids. V lost 2 bases and J 0 bases, leaving 8 bases between the germline ends. The CDR3 DNA reads as TGTGCCAGCAGTTACGATCCAAGCTCCTACAATGAGCAGTTCTTC. Residues: CASSYDPSSYNEQFF.

This clonotype was observed at least ten times. The CDR3 region is CASSYNRRTGPKGRNSPLHF. CDR3 nucleotide sequence: TGTGCCAGCAGTTATAATCGCCGGACAGGTCCTAAAGGACGTAATTCACCCCTCCACTTT. This chain joins TRBV6-5 and TRBJ1-6; 7 bases line up with TRBD1. The V gene end was trimmed by 3 bases and the J gene end by 6 bases; junction bases not matched to a gene: 20. CDR1 MNHEY and CDR2 SVGAGI come from the germline V gene. This CDR3 is built from 20 residues.

V gene TRBV24-1 combines with J gene TRBJ2-2, with D uncertain. The CDR3 contains 13 residues. The V gene's germline CDR1 is KGHDR and CDR2 SFDVKD. The V end lost 7 bases, the J end lost 5 bases, and 10 bases lay between the germline ends. The CDR3 loop reads CATRSGLTGELFF. The CDR3, as DNA: TGTGCCACCAGGTCAGGTTTGACCGGGGAGCTGTTTTTT.

This clonotype was picked up many times. V and J are TRBV20-1 and TRBJ2-1, with D perhaps matching TRBD2 (7 bases). The V and J ends lost 0 bases and 2 bases respectively, with 11 bases between them. This CDR3 has 15 residues. Germline-derived CDR1 and CDR2 are DFQATT and SNEGSKA (reference sequence). Written as DNA, the CDR3 is TGCAGTGCTAGAGAGACAGGACTAGCCTACAATGAGCAGTTCTTC. The encoded protein is CSARETGLAYNEQFF.

This clonotype was seen repeatedly, ten times or more. The chain carries TRBV7-9 and TRBJ2-1, with TRBD2 matching over 8 bases. This CDR3 contains 19 residues. Trimming at V came to 1 base and at J to 2 bases, leaving 13 bases not matched to a gene. Germline CDR1 SEHNR, CDR2 FQNEAQ (reference sequence). CDR3 residues: CASSLVKGQTSETYNEQFF. The DNA for the CDR3 is TGTGCCAGCAGCTTAGTAAAAGGGCAGACTAGCGAAACCTACAATGAGCAGTTCTTC.

This clonotype was picked up many times. The gene calls are TRBV6-2 or TRBV6-3 and TRBJ2-7, with D possibly being TRBD2 (6 bases). Germline CDR1 MNHEY, CDR2 SVGEGT. The CDR3 is 13 residues long. Trimming pared 8 bases from V and 3 bases from J, leaving 14 bases between. DNA of the CDR3: TGTGCCAGCTGTCGGGCGGGATACTACGAGCAGTACTTC. It translates to CASCRAGYYEQYF.

This clonotype was seen ten or more times. This chain joins TRBV7-9 and TRBJ1-5, with a weak D call TRBD1 (5 bases). V lost 3 bases and J 5 bases, leaving 8 bases between the germline ends. This CDR3 is 13 amino acids long. Germline V gene lookup returns CDR1 SEHNR and CDR2 FQNEAQ (reference sequence). In DNA form, the CDR3 reads TGTGCCAGCAGCTTCGGAGGGGATCAGCCCCAGCATTTT. Translated, it gives CASSFGGDQPQHF. The full variable domain, in which reference TRBV7-9 and TRBJ1-5 provide the parts outside the CDR3, is DTGVSQNPRHKITKRGQNVTFRCDPISEHNRLYWYRQTLGQGPEFLTYFQNEAQLEKSRLLSDRFSAERPKGSFSTLEIQRTEQGDSAMYLCASSFGGDQPQHFGDGTRLSIL.

In its sample, this clonotype was seen many times. The chain is built from TRBV9 and TRBJ2-7, with D perhaps TRBD1 (5 bases). Germline CDR1 reads SGDLS; CDR2 reads YYNGEE. The CDR3 is 13 amino acids. V was shortened by 0 bases and J by 3 bases, with 7 bases between the two germline ends. CDR3 bases: TGTGCCAGCAGCGTAGCACAGGACTACGAGCAGTACTTC. Residues: CASSVAQDYEQYF.

This clonotype was picked up a small number of times. The V and J genes are TRBV29-1 and TRBJ2-7; D is possibly TRBD1 (5 bases). The CDR3 has 15 residues. Germline lookup yields CDR1 SQVTM and CDR2 ANQGSEA. V shed 0 bases and J shed 2 bases, with 14 bases lying between them. CDR3 nucleotide sequence: TGCAGCGTTGAAGAACCTCACGGACACACCTACGAGCAGTACTTC. Protein product: CSVEEPHGHTYEQYF.

This clonotype was seen a few times. The DNA for the CDR3 is TGTGCCAGTAGTACATACAGGGTCGGGACTAATCAGCCCCAGCATTTT. Amino acids: CASSTYRVGTNQPQHF. The chain couples TRBV19 to TRBJ1-5; TRBD1 is a possible D gene (6 bases). The CDR3 runs 16 residues. CDR1 is LNHDA, CDR2 SQIVND, per germline (reference sequence). V shed 4 bases and J shed 4 bases, with 17 bases lying between them.

The V gene is TRBV28, the J gene TRBJ1-3, with TRBD1 identical over 7 bases. The CDR3 has 15 residues. The germline CDR1 and CDR2 sequences are MDHEN and SYDVKM. V shed 6 bases and J 4 bases; nucleotides not matched to a gene: 9. CDR3: CASRDGGQQGNTIYF. CDR3 DNA sequence: TGTGCCAGCAGGGACGGGGGACAGCAAGGAAACACCATATATTTT.

There are a few counts of this clonotype. This chain links TRBV5-8 with TRBJ2-1; 11 nucleotides line up with TRBD2. Trimming at V came to 5 bases and at J to 1 base, leaving 8 bases not matched to a gene. CDR3 size: 17 residues. Germline CDR1 reads SGHTS; CDR2 reads YDEGEE. The CDR3: CASRNLAGGPSYNEQFF. DNA of the CDR3: TGTGCCAGCAGAAACTTAGCGGGAGGGCCATCCTACAATGAGCAGTTCTTC.

This clonotype was seen repeatedly, ten times or more. This rearrangement joins TRBV20-1 to TRBJ2-3; D remains ambiguous. Germline V lookup: CDR1 DFQATT, CDR2 SNEGSKA (reference sequence). This CDR3 spans 15 amino acids. Trimming cost V 6 bases and J 0 bases, with 16 bases left between them. The CDR3 here is CSAQGRSPSTDTQYF. The CDR3 DNA sequence: TGCAGTGCCCAAGGGCGCAGCCCTAGCACAGATACGCAGTATTTT.